This is a list of T cell receptor beta chains from one sample in a study of T cell repertoires in MIS-A myocarditis. Measured with immunoSEQ multiplex PCR; TCRdb has only the in-frame clones, and not every one. The top ten hold approximately 18% of the sample, which has more than 6,500 clones, nearly 80% seen once. Sample: right inferior lung lobe tissue obtained at autopsy. These receptors came from a man aged 18-30 years with fulminant myocarditis from multisystem inflammatory syndrome in adults (MIS-A) after COVID-19. CDR3s include the opening cysteine and the closing phenylalanine or tryptophan. The D gene is left open where the match is weak. Rows give clone size only sometimes, using once, few, many, or a class for an expanded clone.

size | J | V | D | CDR3 | DNA
NA | TRBJ1-6 | TRBV5-4 | NA | CASSRRGGSYNSPLHF | TGTGCCAGCAGTAGGCGGGGGGGCTCCTATAATTCACCCCTCCACTTT
large | TRBJ1-5 | TRBV30 | NA | CAWSERGGQPQHF | TGTGCCTGGAGTGAAAGGGGTGGTCAGCCCCAGCATTTT
NA | TRBJ1-2 | TRBV12-3/TRBV12-4 | NA | CASSFFGPDGYTF | TGTGCCAGCAGTTTTTTTGGTCCCGATGGCTACACCTTC
NA | TRBJ1-6 | TRBV3-1/TRBV3-2 | NA | CASSQAPQGGSPLHF | TGTGCCAGCAGCCAAGCCCCCCAGGGTGGATCACCCCTCCACTTT
NA | TRBJ2-1 | TRBV13 | NA | CASSSQGSGPNAGNEQFF | TGTGCCAGCAGCTCTCAAGGGAGTGGCCCCAACGCTGGCAATGAGCAGTTCTTC
NA | TRBJ1-1 | TRBV13 | NA | CASRTRGGLNTEAFF | TGTGCCAGCAGGACCCGAGGGGGATTGAACACTGAAGCTTTCTTT
few | TRBJ2-1 | TRBV5-1 | TRBD2 | CASSSRERTYNEQFF | TGCGCCAGCAGCTCGCGGGAGAGAACCTACAATGAGCAGTTCTTC
NA | TRBJ1-5 | TRBV28 | TRBD1 | CASSLSTRDRGYQPQHF | TGTGCCAGCAGTTTAAGTACGCGGGACAGGGGGTATCAGCCCCAGCATTTT
NA | TRBJ2-1 | TRBV10-1 | NA | CASSGGSSYNEQFF | TGCGCCAGCAGTGGCGGTAGCTCCTACAATGAGCAGTTCTTC
NA | TRBJ1-5 | TRBV2 | NA | CASGQYSNQPQHF | TGTGCCAGCGGACAGTATAGCAATCAGCCCCAGCATTTT
few | TRBJ2-5 | TRBV27 | NA | CASANRVRETQYF | TGTGCCAGCGCCAACAGGGTAAGGGAGACCCAGTACTTC
NA | TRBJ1-2 | TRBV2 | TRBD1 | CASRDRASNYGYTF | TGTGCCAGCAGGGACAGGGCGTCTAACTATGGCTACACCTTC
NA | TRBJ2-7 | TRBV21-1 | NA | CASTGTDPIGCSYEQYF | TGTGCCAGCACCGGGACAGACCCAATTGGTTGCAGCTACGAGCAGTACTTC
few | TRBJ1-4 | TRBV7-9 | NA | CASSSQGVNEKLFF | TGTGCCAGCAGCTCGCAAGGAGTAAATGAAAAACTGTTTTTT
NA | TRBJ1-6 | TRBV7-6 | NA | CASSAQGGGNSPLHF | TGTGCCAGCAGCGCACAGGGTGGAGGGAATTCACCCCTCCACTTT
NA | TRBJ1-6 | TRBV15 | NA | CATSTYDRIGSPLHF | TGTGCCACCAGCACTTACGACAGGATAGGTTCACCCCTCCACTTT
NA | TRBJ1-2 | TRBV9 | NA | CASSYGRNYGYTF | TGTGCCAGCAGCTACGGACGGAACTATGGCTACACCTTC
NA | TRBJ1-6 | TRBV30 | NA | CAWSMTGQKNSPLHF | TGTGCCTGGAGTATGACCGGACAGAAAAATTCACCCCTCCACTTT
NA | TRBJ1-5 | TRBV2 | TRBD1 | CASSLGTGAQPQHF | TGTGCCAGCAGCCTAGGGACAGGGGCTCAGCCCCAGCATTTT
NA | TRBJ2-5 | TRBV7-2 | NA | CASSLGLDQETQYF | TGTGCCAGCAGCTTAGGTCTGGACCAAGAGACCCAGTACTTC
few | TRBJ2-2 | TRBV9 | NA | CASGGRGNTGELFF | TGTGCCAGCGGGGGGCGCGGGAACACCGGGGAGCTGTTTTTT
NA | TRBJ2-7 | TRBV4-1 | TRBD1 | CASSQDHRGLYEQYF | TGCGCCAGCAGCCAAGATCACAGGGGGCTCTACGAGCAGTACTTC
NA | TRBJ2-1 | TRBV6-5 | NA | CASSYSSGYSYNEQFF | TGTGCCAGCAGTTACTCTAGCGGATACTCCTACAATGAGCAGTTCTTC
NA | TRBJ1-1 | TRBV4-2 | NA | CASSHDRGRGFRAFF | TGTGCCAGCAGCCATGACAGAGGCCGGGGGTTTAGAGCTTTCTTT
once | TRBJ1-1 | TRBV7-9 | NA | CASSYQEAFF | TGTGCCAGCAGTTATCAGGAAGCTTTCTTT
NA | TRBJ1-1 | TRBV7-2 | NA | CASRRPLGRNTEAFF | TGTGCCAGCAGACGACCTCTCGGACGGAACACTGAAGCTTTCTTT
NA | TRBJ1-1 | TRBV3-1/TRBV3-2 | NA | CASSQRGQGTEAFF | TGTGCCAGCAGCCAACGGGGGCAGGGAACTGAAGCTTTCTTT
NA | TRBJ2-1 | TRBV6-1 | TRBD2 | CASSDLAGQNNEQFF | TGTGCCAGCAGTGATCTAGCGGGGCAAAACAATGAGCAGTTCTTC
NA | TRBJ2-3 | TRBV28 | TRBD1 | CASSAYRGADTQYF | TGTGCCAGCAGTGCGTACAGGGGGGCAGATACGCAGTATTTT
NA | TRBJ1-3 | TRBV2 | NA | CASSERGNTIYF | TGTGCCAGCAGCGAACGAGGAAACACCATATATTTT
NA | TRBJ1-1 | TRBV7-2 | TRBD1 | CAGGGSGTEAFF | TGTGCCGGAGGGGGCAGTGGCACTGAAGCTTTCTTT
NA | TRBJ2-1 | TRBV18 | NA | CASSPTDQGHEQFF | TGTGCCAGCTCCCCCACGGACCAGGGCCATGAGCAGTTCTTC
NA | TRBJ1-3 | TRBV10-1 | NA | CASSEAGQRLNTIYF | TGCGCCAGCAGTGAGGCGGGGCAAAGACTGAACACCATATATTTT
NA | TRBJ2-7 | TRBV2 | TRBD1 | CASRRTGTGLPYEQYF | TGTGCCAGCCGGCGCACGGGGACAGGGCTGCCCTACGAGCAGTACTTC
NA | TRBJ1-2 | TRBV6-2/TRBV6-3 | NA | CASSYTEEGGGYTF | TGTGCCAGCAGTTACACAGAGGAGGGCGGTGGCTACACCTTC
NA | TRBJ1-4 | TRBV6-5 | TRBD1 | CASRETGTRREKLFF | TGTGCCAGCAGGGAGACAGGGACACGGAGGGAAAAACTGTTTTTT
NA | TRBJ1-2 | TRBV7-9 | NA | CASSSLTGTRYGYTF | TGTGCCAGCAGCTCCCTCACAGGGACCCGCTATGGCTACACCTTC
NA | TRBJ2-7 | TRBV4-1 | NA | CASSQSRRDEQYF | TGCGCCAGCAGCCAATCTAGGCGAGACGAGCAGTACTTC
NA | TRBJ2-1 | TRBV2 | NA | CASIGQQGGRQFF | TGTGCCAGCATCGGACAGCAGGGGGGTAGGCAGTTCTTC
NA | TRBJ1-5 | TRBV19 | NA | CASSSGGLNQPQHF | TGTGCCAGTAGTTCGGGGGGCCTAAATCAGCCCCAGCATTTT